Described below is a single TCR beta chain sequence and its context. At least ten counts were recorded for this clonotype. Its antigen target is currently unknown. An end of the junction does not agree with germline; a read error may underlie this. This specimen belongs to a study of CD8 T cells in ankylosing spondylitis (dated by TCRdb to about 2017). Looking at the study overall: T cell receptor beta repertoires were profiled in healthy donors and ankylosing spondylitis patients so that disease-linked TCR variants could be found. The full study cohort comprised around 25 ankylosing spondylitis patients and 110 or so healthy donors. Peripheral blood was sampled, and synovial fluid was additionally collected from ankylosing spondylitis patients. What the research found in general, with its limitations: In peripheral blood, the disease-linked clones were found at relatively low frequencies and had a CD8+ phenotype. The disease-linked clones were reported as significantly enriched in matched synovial fluid samples from ankylosing spondylitis patients. Some of the motif variants had been reported before in the synovial fluid and blood of reactive arthritis patients, a finding that suggests common disease-initiation mechanisms. Blood from ankylosing spondylitis patients appeared to be characterized by a TCR beta motif composed of eight or nine highly homologous amino acid variants.

The germline V gene specifies SGHTA as CDR1 and FQGNSA as CDR2. The CDR3, cysteine through phenylalanine, is 13 amino acids long. The sequence is cut down to CDR3 DNA, 39 bases in frame from base 1. The reads were generated on an Illumina HiSeq 2500. TCR beta libraries were prepared by quantitative 5'-RACE with molecular barcodes. Concerning the study's data processing: A new computational method, built on a probabilistic model of VDJ rearrangement, was used to identify disease-linked TCR variants. TCRdb cleaned the public reads at Q25 with fastp, built clones with MiXCR and kept in-frame beta chains. Under each unique CDR3 protein, matching rows form one entry showing the most common genes and DNA. The V and J calls follow TCRdb's processing rather than the paper's. The sample contains around 150,000 distinct CDR3 sequences, approximately 7.4% of them found a single time. The ten largest clones represent 9.5% to 15% of the sample.

This receptor was obtained from a female donor with ankylosing spondylitis or in good health (not recorded which). Here the chain combines TRBV7-2 and TRBJ2-2, with the D call tentatively TRBD1 or TRBD2, each fitting 5 bases. Sequencing was carried out using blood, either unsorted or a sorted T cell fraction (not recorded which). The CDR3 region: CASSLARDRELFF. The nucleotides read TGTGCCAGCAGCCTAGCCAGGGATAGGGAGCTGTTTTTT.